Presented here are 12 T cell receptor beta chains from one specimen sequenced in a study of cytomegalovirus exposure and HLA in healthy donors. The PCR had 60 Vbeta and 13 Jbeta primers. TCRdb keeps only in-frame clones here, not all; method: immunoSEQ multiplex PCR. This table has roughly 190,000 clones, 82% appearing once. Sequenced input: PBMCs. These receptors were collected from a woman younger than 30 in good health and CMV-seronegative.

This chain links TRBV2 with TRBJ1-2; no reliable D call. V lost 4 bases and J 11 bases, leaving 17 bases between the germline ends. The CDR3 is made up of 13 amino acids. Germline values: CDR1 SNHLY, CDR2 FYNNEI. The CDR3 bases are TGTGCCAGCAGTGTGGCCCCATCGACTGGTTACACCTTC. Amino acid sequence: CASSVAPSTGYTF.

The chain carries TRBV5-1 and TRBJ2-2; 7 bases agree with TRBD2. This CDR3 is 14 amino acids long. Trimming cost V 5 bases and J 1 base; bases outside gene matches: 2. Germline lookup yields CDR1 SGHRS and CDR2 YFSETQ. Written as DNA, the CDR3 is TGCGCCAGCAGTAAGCGGGAGAACACCGGGGAGCTGTTTTTT. This translates into CASSKRENTGELFF.

The gene calls are TRBV5-1 and TRBJ2-1; D might be TRBD2 (5 bases). The CDR3 contains 14 residues. CDR1 is SGHRS and CDR2 is YFSETQ in the germline V gene. V lost 4 bases and J lost 7, with 15 bases in between. The CDR3 DNA reads as TGCGCCAGCAGCCCAGAAGAGGGAAGGAATGAGCAGTTCTTC. This gives the protein CASSPEEGRNEQFF.

CDR3 coding DNA: TGTGCCAGCATGGCGGGGGCCAGCACAGATACGCAGTATTTT. This translates into CASMAGASTDTQYF. The chain combines TRBV2 with TRBJ2-3; D might be TRBD2 (7 bases). The CDR3 covers 14 residues. The V and J ends lost 7 bases and 0 bases respectively, with 11 bases between them. Germline loops: CDR1 SNHLY, CDR2 FYNNEI. Together with reference TRBV2 and TRBJ2-3, the CDR3 gives the full variable domain: EPEVTQTPSHQVTQMGQEVILRCVPISNHLYFYWYRQILGQKVEFLVSFYNNEISEKSEIFDDQFSVERPDGSNFTLKIRSTKLEDSAMYFCASMAGASTDTQYFGPGTRLTVL.

This chain joins TRBV2 and TRBJ2-7; D gene ambiguous. The CDR3 sequence is 13 residues long. Per the germline V gene, CDR1 is SNHLY and CDR2 is FYNNEI. Trimming shortened V by 10 bases and J by 1 base, and 14 bases separated the two germline ends. The CDR3 sequence is CATALTWSYEQYF. DNA of the CDR3: TGTGCCACCGCCCTAACTTGGTCCTACGAGCAGTACTTC.

The chain is built from TRBV7-9 and TRBJ2-3, with D maybe TRBD2 (5 bases). Trimming took 1 base from V and 3 from J, leaving 5 bases between them. The CDR3 runs 13 residues. Germline CDR1 reads SEHNR; CDR2 reads FQNEAQ (reference sequence). Here the CDR3 reads CASSLGGTDTQYF. The CDR3 bases are TGTGCCAGCAGCTTAGGCGGGACAGATACGCAGTATTTT.

This clone was counted a single time. CDR3 nucleotides: TGTGCCAGCAGTTACCGTGTTAGCGGGGAGCTGTTTTTT. It translates to CASSYRVSGELFF. V gene TRBV6-6 combines with J gene TRBJ2-2; D is ambiguous. V was cut by 2 bases and J by 7 bases, with 8 bases left in between. The CDR3 loop spans 13 amino acids. Germline V lookup: CDR1 MNHNY, CDR2 SVGAGI (reference sequence).

The chain combines TRBV13 with TRBJ2-1, with TRBD2 identical over 8 bases. Germline V gene sequence: CDR1 PRHDT, CDR2 FYEKMQ (reference sequence). Trimming at V came to 5 bases and at J to 4 bases, leaving 10 bases not matched to a gene. There are 16 residues in the CDR3. CDR3 sequence (DNA): TGTGCCAGCAGCGGCCGTGGGGCGGGAGGTTACAATGAGCAGTTCTTC. Amino acid sequence: CASSGRGAGGYNEQFF.

V gene TRBV10-2 combines with J gene TRBJ2-1; 11 bases map to TRBD2. This CDR3 spans 14 amino acids. The V and J ends lost 6 bases and 7 bases, in that order; junction bases with no gene match: 5. Germline loops: CDR1 WSHSY, CDR2 SAAADI. The CDR3 coding sequence is TGCGCCAGCAGACTAGCGGGGGACCGGAATGAGCAGTTCTTC. This translates into CASRLAGDRNEQFF.

This chain connects TRBV6-5 to TRBJ2-1; 9 positions agree with TRBD1. V dropped 2 bases and J dropped 7; count of bases not matched to a gene: 9. Germline lookup yields CDR1 MNHEY and CDR2 SVGAGI. CDR3 length: 16 amino acids. CDR3 sequence: CASSYGTGTVVNEQFF. The CDR3 nucleotides are TGTGCCAGCAGTTACGGGACAGGGACGGTCGTAAATGAGCAGTTCTTC.

This rearrangement joins TRBV19 to TRBJ2-7; D ambiguous. V lost 3 bases and J 6 bases, leaving 9 bases between the germline ends. The CDR3 has 12 amino acids. Germline V gene lookup returns CDR1 LNHDA and CDR2 SQIVND (reference sequence). Here the CDR3 DNA reads TGTGCCAGTAGTATTCCCCGAGGCGAGCAGTACTTC. The encoded protein is CASSIPRGEQYF.

The chain couples TRBV19 to TRBJ2-7; D might be TRBD2 (6 bases). Trimming cost V 1 base and J 6 bases, with 16 bases left between them. Germline assignment: CDR1 LNHDA and CDR2 SQIVND (reference sequence). This CDR3 is 15 amino acids long. This CDR3 reads CASSIAEGGKGEQYF. As DNA, the CDR3 is TGTGCCAGTAGTATAGCCGAGGGAGGCAAAGGCGAGCAGTACTTC.